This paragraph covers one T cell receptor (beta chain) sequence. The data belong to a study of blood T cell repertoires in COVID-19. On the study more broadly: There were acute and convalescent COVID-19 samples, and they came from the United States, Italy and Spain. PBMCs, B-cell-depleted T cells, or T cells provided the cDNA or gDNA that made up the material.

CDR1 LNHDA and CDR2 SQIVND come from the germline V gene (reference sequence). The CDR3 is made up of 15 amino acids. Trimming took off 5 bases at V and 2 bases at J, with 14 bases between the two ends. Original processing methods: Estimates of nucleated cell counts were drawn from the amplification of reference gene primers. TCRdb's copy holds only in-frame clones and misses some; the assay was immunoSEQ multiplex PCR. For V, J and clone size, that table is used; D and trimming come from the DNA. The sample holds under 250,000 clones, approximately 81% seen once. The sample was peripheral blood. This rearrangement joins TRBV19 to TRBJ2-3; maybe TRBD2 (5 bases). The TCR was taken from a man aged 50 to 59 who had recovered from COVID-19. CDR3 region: CASSRTKDFTDTQYF. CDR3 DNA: TGTGCCAGTAGTCGTACCAAGGACTTCACAGATACGCAGTATTTT.